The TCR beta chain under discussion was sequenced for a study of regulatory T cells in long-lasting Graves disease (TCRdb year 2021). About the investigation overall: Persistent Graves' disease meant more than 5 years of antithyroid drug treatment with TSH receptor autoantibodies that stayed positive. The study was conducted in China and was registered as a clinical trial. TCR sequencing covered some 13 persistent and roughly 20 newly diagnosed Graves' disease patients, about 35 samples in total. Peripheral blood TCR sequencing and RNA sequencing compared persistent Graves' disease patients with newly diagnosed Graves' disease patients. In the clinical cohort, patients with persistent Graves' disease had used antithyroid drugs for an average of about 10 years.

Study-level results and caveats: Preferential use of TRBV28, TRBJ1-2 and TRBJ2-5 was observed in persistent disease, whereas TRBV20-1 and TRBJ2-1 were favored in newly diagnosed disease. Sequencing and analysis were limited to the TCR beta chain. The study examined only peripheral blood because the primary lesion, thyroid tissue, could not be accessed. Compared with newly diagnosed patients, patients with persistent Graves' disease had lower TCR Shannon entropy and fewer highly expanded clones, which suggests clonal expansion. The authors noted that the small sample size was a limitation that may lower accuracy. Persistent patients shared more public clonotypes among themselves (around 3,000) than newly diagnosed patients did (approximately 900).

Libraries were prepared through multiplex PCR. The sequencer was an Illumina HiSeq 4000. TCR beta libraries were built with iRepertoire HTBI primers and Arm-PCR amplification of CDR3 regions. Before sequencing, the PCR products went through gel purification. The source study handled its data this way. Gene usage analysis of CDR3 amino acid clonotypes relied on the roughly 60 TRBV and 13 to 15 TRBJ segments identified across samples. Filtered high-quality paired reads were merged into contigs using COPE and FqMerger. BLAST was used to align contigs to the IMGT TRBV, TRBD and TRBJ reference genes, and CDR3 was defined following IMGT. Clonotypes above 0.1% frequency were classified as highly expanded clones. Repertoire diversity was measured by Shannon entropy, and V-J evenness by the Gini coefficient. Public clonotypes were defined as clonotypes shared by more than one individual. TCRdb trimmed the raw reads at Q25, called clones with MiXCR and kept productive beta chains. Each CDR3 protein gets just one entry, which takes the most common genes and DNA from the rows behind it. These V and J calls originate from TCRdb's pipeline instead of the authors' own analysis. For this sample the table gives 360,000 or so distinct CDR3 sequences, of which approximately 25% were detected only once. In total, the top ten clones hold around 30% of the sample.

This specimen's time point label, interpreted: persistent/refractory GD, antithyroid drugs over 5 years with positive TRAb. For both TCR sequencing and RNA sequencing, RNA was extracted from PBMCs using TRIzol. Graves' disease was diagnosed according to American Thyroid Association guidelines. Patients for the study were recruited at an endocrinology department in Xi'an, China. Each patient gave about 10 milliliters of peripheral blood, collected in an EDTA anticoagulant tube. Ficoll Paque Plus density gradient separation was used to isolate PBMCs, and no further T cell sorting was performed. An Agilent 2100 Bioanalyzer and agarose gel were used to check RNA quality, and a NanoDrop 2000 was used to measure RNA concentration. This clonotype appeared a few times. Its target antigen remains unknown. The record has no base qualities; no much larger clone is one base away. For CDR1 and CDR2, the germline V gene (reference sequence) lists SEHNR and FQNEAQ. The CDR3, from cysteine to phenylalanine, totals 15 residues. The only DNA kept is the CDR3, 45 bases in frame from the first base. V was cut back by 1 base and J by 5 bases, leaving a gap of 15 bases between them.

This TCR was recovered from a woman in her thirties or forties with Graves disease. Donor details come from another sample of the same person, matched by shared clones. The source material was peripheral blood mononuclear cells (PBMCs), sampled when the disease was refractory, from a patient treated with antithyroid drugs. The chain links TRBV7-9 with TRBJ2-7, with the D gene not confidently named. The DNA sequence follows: TGTGCCAGCAGCTTAGGGGGTGACTTCTTCCACGAGCAGTACTTC. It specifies CASSLGGDFFHEQYF. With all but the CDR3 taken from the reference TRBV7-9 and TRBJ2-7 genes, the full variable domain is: DTGVSQNPRHKITKRGQNVTFRCDPISEHNRLYWYRQTLGQGPEFLTYFQNEAQLEKSRLLSDRFSAERPKGSFSTLEIQRTEQGDSAMYLCASSLGGDFFHEQYFGPGTRLTVT.